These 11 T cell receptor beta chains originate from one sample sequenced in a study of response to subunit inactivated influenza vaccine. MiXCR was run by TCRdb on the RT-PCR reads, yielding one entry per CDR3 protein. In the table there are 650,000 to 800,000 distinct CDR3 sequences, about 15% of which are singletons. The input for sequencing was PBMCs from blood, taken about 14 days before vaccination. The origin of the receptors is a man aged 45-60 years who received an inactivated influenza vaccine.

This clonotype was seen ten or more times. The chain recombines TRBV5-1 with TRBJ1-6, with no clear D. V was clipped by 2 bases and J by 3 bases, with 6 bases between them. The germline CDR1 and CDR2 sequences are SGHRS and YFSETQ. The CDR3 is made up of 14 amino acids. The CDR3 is CASSFGSYNSPLHF. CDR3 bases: TGCGCCAGCAGCTTCGGGAGCTATAATTCACCCCTCCACTTT.

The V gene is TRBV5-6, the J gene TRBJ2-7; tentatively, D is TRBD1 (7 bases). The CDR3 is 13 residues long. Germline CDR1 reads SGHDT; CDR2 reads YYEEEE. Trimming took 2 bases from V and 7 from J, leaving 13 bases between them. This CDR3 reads CASSFPTGREQYF. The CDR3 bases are TGTGCCAGCAGCTTTCCGACAGGGAGGGAGCAGTACTTC.

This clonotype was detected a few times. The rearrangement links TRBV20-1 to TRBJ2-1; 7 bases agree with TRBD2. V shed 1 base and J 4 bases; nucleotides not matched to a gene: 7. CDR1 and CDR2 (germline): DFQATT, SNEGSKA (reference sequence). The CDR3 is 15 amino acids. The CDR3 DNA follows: TGCAGTGCTAGAGGTTGGGGGGGGGAATACAATGAGCAGTTCTTC. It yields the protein CSARGWGGEYNEQFF.

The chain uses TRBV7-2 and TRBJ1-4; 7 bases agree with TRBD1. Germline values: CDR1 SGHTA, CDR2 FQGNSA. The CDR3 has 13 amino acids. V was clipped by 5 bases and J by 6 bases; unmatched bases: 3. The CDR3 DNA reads TGTGCCAGCAGCGCACAGGGGTATGAAAAACTGTTTTTT. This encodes CASSAQGYEKLFF. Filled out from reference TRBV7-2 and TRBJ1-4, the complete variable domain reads GAGVSQSPSNKVTEKGKDVELRCDPISGHTALYWYRQSLGQGLEFLIYFQGNSAPDKSGLPSDRFSAERTGGSVSTLTIQRTQQEDSAVYLCASSAQGYEKLFFGSGTQLSVL.

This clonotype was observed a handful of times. In DNA, the CDR3 is TGTGCCAGCAGCTTCGGAGGGCTCGGAGAGGCTTTCTTT. Translated, it gives CASSFGGLGEAFF. The chain employs TRBV5-5 and TRBJ1-1; unclear D gene. V lost 2 bases to trimming and J lost 11 bases, with 16 bases between them. CDR3 length equals 13 residues. Germline-derived CDR1 and CDR2 are SGHKS and YYEKEE (reference sequence).

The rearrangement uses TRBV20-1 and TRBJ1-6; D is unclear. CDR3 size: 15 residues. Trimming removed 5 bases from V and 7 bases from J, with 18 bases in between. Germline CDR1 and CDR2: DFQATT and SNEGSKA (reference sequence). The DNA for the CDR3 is TGCAGTGCTCCACCGGGCGGGAGTGTGAATTCACCCCTCCACTTT. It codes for CSAPPGGSVNSPLHF.

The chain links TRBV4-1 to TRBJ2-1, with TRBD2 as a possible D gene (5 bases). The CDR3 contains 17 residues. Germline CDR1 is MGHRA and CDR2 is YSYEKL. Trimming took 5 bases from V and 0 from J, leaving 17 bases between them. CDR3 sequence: CASSARAGIISYNEQFF. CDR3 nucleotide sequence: TGCGCCAGCAGCGCTCGAGCCGGGATCATCTCCTACAATGAGCAGTTCTTC.

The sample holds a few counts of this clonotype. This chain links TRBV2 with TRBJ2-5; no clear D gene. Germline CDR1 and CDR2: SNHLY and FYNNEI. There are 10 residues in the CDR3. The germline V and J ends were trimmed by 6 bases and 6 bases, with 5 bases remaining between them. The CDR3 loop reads CASREKTQYF. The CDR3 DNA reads TGTGCCAGCAGAGAAAAGACCCAGTACTTC.

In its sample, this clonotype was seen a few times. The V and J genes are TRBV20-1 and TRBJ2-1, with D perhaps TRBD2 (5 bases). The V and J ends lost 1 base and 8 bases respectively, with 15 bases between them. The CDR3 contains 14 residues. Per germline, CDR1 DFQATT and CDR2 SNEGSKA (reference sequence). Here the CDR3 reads CSARGTPPRHEQFF. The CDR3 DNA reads TGCAGTGCTAGAGGGACTCCCCCCCGGCATGAGCAGTTCTTC.

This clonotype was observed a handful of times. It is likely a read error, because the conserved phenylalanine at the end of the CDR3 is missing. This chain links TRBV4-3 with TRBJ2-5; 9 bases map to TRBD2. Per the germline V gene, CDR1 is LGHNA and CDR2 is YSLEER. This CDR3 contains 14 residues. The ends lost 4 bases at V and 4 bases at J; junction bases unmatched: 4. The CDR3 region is CASSPGLAGETQYS. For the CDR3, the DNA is TGCGCCAGCAGCCCGGGACTAGCAGGAGAGACCCAGTACTCC.

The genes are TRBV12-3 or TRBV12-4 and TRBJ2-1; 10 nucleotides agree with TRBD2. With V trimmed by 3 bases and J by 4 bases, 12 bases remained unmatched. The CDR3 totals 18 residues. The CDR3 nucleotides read TGTGCCAGCAGTTTTAGGGCTAGCGGGGGCCGGGGTTACAATGAGCAGTTCTTC. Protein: CASSFRASGGRGYNEQFF.